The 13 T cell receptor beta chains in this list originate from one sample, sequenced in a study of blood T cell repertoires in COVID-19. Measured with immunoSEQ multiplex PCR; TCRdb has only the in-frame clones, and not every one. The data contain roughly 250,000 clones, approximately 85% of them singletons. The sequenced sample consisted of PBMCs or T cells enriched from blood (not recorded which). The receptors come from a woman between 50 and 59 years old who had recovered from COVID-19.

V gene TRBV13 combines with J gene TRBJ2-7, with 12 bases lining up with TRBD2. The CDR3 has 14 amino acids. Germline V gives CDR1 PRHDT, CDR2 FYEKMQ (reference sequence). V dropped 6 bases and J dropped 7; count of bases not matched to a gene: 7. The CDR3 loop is CASRLGLAGGEQYF. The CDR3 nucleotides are TGTGCCAGCAGGTTGGGGCTAGCGGGAGGGGAGCAGTACTTC.

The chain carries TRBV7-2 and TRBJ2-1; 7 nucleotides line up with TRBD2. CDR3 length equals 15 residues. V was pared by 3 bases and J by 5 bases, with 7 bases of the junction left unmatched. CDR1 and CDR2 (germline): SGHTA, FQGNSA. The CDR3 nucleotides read TGTGCCAGCAGCTTCACTAGCGCCGGGAACAATGAGCAGTTCTTC. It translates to CASSFTSAGNNEQFF.

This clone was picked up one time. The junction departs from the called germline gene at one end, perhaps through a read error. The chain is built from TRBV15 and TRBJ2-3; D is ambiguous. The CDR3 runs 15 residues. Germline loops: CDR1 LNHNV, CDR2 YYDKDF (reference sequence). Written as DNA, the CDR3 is TGTGCCACCAGCAGAGAATTTCGAAGCACGGATACGCAGTATTTT. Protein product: CATSREFRSTDTQYF.

The CDR3 nucleotides are TGCGCCAGCAGCCACTGGACTAGCGGGAGGGTCGGGGAGCTGTTTTTT. As protein: CASSHWTSGRVGELFF. The J gene is TRBJ2-2, the V gene TRBV4-1; 15 bases line up with TRBD2. There are 16 residues in the CDR3. Per germline, CDR1 MGHRA and CDR2 YSYEKL. Trimming took 3 bases from V and 7 from J; bases not matched to a gene: 3.

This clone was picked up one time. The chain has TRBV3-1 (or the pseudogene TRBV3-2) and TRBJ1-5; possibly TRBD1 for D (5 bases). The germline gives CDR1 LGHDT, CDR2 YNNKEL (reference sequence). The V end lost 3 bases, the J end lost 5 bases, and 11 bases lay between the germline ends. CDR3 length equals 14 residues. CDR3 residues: CASSQSRGDQPQHF. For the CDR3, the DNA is TGTGCCAGCAGCCAGTCCCGGGGGGATCAGCCCCAGCATTTT.

CDR3 residues: CASSTVGGNTEAFF. In nucleotides, the CDR3 is TGTGCCAGCAGCACCGTGGGGGGAAACACTGAAGCTTTCTTT. The chain uses TRBV6-4 and TRBJ1-1, with D tentatively TRBD1 (5 bases). The CDR3 extends over 14 amino acids. The V end was cut by 6 bases, the J end by 2 bases, with 13 bases between. Germline values: CDR1 MRHNA, CDR2 SNTAGT.

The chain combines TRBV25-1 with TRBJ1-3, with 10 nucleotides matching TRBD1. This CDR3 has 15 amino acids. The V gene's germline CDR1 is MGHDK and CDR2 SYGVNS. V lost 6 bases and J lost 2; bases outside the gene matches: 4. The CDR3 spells CASRAGTGAGNTIYF. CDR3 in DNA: TGTGCCAGCAGGGCCGGGACAGGGGCTGGAAACACCATATATTTT.

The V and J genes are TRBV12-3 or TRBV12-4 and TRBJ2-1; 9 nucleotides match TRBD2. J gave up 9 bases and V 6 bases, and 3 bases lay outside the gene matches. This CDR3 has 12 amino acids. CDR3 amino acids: CASRVAGVEQFF. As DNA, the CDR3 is TGTGCCAGCAGGGTAGCGGGAGTTGAGCAGTTCTTC.

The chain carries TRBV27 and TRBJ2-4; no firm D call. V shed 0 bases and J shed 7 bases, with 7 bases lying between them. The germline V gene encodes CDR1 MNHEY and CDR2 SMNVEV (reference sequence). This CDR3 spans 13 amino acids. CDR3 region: CASSLSPLNIQYF. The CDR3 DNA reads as TGTGCCAGCAGTTTATCCCCACTGAACATTCAGTACTTC.

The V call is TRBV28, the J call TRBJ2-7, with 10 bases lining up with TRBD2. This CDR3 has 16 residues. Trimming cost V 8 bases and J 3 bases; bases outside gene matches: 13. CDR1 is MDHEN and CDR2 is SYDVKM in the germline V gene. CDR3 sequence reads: CASPPGLADSHYEQYF. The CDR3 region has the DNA TGTGCCAGCCCCCCTGGACTAGCGGATTCCCACTACGAGCAGTACTTC.

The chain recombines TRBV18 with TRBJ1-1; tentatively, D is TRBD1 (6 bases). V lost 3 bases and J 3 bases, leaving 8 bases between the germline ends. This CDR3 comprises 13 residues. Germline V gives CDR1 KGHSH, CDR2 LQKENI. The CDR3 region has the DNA TGTGCCAGCTCACCGAAGGGGGACACTGAAGCTTTCTTT. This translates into CASSPKGDTEAFF.

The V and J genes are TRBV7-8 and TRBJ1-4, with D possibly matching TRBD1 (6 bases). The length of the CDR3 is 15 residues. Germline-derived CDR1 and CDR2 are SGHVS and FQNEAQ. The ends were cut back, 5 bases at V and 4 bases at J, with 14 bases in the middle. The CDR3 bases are TGTGCCAGCAGCGAACCGGGACACCTTAATGAAAAACTGTTTTTT. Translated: CASSEPGHLNEKLFF.

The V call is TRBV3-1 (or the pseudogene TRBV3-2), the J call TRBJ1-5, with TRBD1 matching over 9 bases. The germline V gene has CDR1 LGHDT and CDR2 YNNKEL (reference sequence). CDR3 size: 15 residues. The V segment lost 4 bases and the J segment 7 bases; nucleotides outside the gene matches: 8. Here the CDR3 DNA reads TGTGCCAGCAGCCGCGGGACAGGGAGTCAACAGCCCCAGCATTTT. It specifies CASSRGTGSQQPQHF.